Given below is one T cell receptor (beta chain) in context. Its antigen is not identified. The source of the sample is a study of CD8 T cells in Susac syndrome. Study information: There were about 6 sequenced Susac syndrome patients with active disease and fewer than 10 in remission. Patients with Susac syndrome were therapy-naive, taking corticosteroids, with some also receiving intravenous immunoglobulin, or taking intravenous immunoglobulin alone at the time their blood was drawn. Study-wide findings and caveats: Susac syndrome CD4+ T cell repertoires showed no clonal expansion. A relatively small number of individuals underwent TCR sequencing and HLA analysis.

The RNA, about 0.45 to 1 ug, was put through reverse transcription using random hexamers. MiXCR was run by TCRdb on the immunoSEQ multiplex PCR reads, yielding one entry per CDR3 protein. The table has some 150,000 distinct CDR3 sequences, 95% seen once; the top ten hold 0.14%. The material sequenced was CD4+ T cells from PBMCs. The clonotype originates from a human donor with Susac syndrome.

CDR3 protein: CSAILGPGDGYTF. CDR3 nucleotides: TGCAGTGCTATCCTCGGGCCGGGCGATGGCTACACCTTC. The chain links TRBV20-1 to TRBJ1-2; D is uncertain. V lost 4 bases to trimming and J lost 6 bases, with 15 bases between them. Germline loops: CDR1 DFQATT, CDR2 SNEGSKA (reference sequence). This CDR3 region has 13 residues.